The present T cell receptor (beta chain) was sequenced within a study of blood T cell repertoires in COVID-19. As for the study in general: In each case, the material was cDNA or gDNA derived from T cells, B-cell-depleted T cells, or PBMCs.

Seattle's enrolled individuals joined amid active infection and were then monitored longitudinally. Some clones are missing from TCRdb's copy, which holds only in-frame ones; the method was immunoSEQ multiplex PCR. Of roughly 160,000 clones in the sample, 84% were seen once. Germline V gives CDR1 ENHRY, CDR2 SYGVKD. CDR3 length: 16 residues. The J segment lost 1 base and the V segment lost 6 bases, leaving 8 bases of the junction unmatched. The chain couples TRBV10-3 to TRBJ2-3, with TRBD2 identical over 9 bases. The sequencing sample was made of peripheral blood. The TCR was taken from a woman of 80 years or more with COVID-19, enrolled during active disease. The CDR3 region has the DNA TGTGCCATCAGAAGGGGTGCTAGCGGGGGCACAGATACGCAGTATTTT. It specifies CAIRRGASGGTDTQYF.